These 19 T cell receptor beta chains were all obtained from the same sample, sequenced in a study of CD8+CD57+ T cells in acquired aplastic anemia (dated by TCRdb to 2016 to 2018). TCRdb lists the instrument as Illumina HiSeq 2000. TCR beta VDJ combination and CDR3 sequence profiling used genomic DNA as the template. Through fastp at Q25 and MiXCR, TCRdb rebuilt clones from the public reads, retaining in-frame beta chains. Identical CDR3 proteins give one entry, which carries the most common genes and DNA. Present in this sample are a few hundred thousand distinct CDR3 sequences, under 65% of which were seen just once. The ten top clones hold 25% to 30% of the sample. Input material: sorted CD4+, CD8+, or CD8+CD57+ T cells (not recorded which) from PBMCs. Receptors originate from a human donor in good health.

This chain connects TRBV20-1 to TRBJ2-5; 8 nucleotides agree with TRBD2. The CDR3 extends over 15 amino acids. Per the germline V gene, CDR1 is DFQATT and CDR2 is SNEGSKA (reference sequence). Trimming cost V 0 bases and J 4 bases; bases outside gene matches: 7. CDR3 amino acids: CSARDGRGVRETQYF. Written as DNA, the CDR3 is TGCAGTGCTAGAGATGGGCGGGGGGTCCGAGAGACCCAGTACTTC.

V is TRBV2 and J is TRBJ1-1; D unresolved. The V gene's germline CDR1 is SNHLY and CDR2 FYNNEI. This CDR3 spans 12 amino acids. V gave up 1 base and J gave up 11 bases, with 11 bases separating them. Written as DNA, the CDR3 is TGTGCCAGCAGTGAAGTAGAGTGCGGGGCTTTCTTT. Translated: CASSEVECGAFF.

The V gene is TRBV3-1, the J gene TRBJ2-2; unclear D gene. The CDR3 covers 14 residues. Per germline, CDR1 LGHDT and CDR2 YNNKEL (reference sequence). Between the trimmed V and J ends, which lost 0 bases and 6 bases, there was a span of 8 bases. CDR3 protein: CASSQDGRSGELFF. DNA for the CDR3: TGTGCCAGCAGCCAAGACGGGCGATCCGGGGAGCTGTTTTTT. The full variable domain, its missing parts supplied by reference TRBV3-1 and TRBJ2-2, is DTAVSQTPKYLVTQMGNDKSIKCEQNLGHDTMYWYKQDSKKFLKIMFSYNNKELIINETVPNRFSPKSPDKAHLNLHINSLELGDSAVYFCASSQDGRSGELFFGEGSRLTVL.

This chain connects TRBV6-5 to TRBJ1-1; 9 bases align to TRBD1. Trimming took 5 bases from V and 6 from J; bases not matched to a gene: 7. The CDR3 has 14 amino acids. Per germline, CDR1 MNHEY and CDR2 SVGAGI. The CDR3 DNA reads as TGTGCCAGCAGTATTACGACAGGGGGTCCTGAAGCTTTCTTT. Translated: CASSITTGGPEAFF.

This clonotype was counted only a few times. The chain uses TRBV24-1 and TRBJ2-7; tentatively, D is TRBD1 (6 bases). Trimming removed 10 bases at V and 0 bases at J, with 12 bases between. The CDR3 is 13 amino acids. The germline gives CDR1 KGHDR, CDR2 SFDVKD. The CDR3 region has the DNA TGTGCCACACCGGGACACCTCTCCTACGAGCAGTACTTC. Translating it yields CATPGHLSYEQYF.

This clonotype showed up just once. V gene TRBV19 combines with J gene TRBJ2-7; maybe TRBD2 (5 bases). Trimming left V 4 bases short and J 0 bases short, with 7 bases between. This CDR3 is built from 13 residues. CDR1 is LNHDA, CDR2 SQIVND, per germline (reference sequence). CDR3 DNA sequence: TGTGCCAGTAGTAGGGCGGGCTCCTACGAGCAGTACTTC. This translates into CASSRAGSYEQYF.

The CDR3 protein is CSARRGRREQYF. The CDR3 DNA sequence: TGCAGTGCTAGAAGAGGGCGTCGCGAGCAGTACTTC. V usage is TRBV20-1 and J usage is TRBJ2-7; maybe TRBD2 (5 bases). Trimming cost V 2 bases and J 6 bases, with 11 bases left between them. The CDR3 totals 12 residues. Germline V CDR1 and CDR2: DFQATT, SNEGSKA (reference sequence).

This clonotype appeared many times. The chain has TRBV2 and TRBJ2-1; 9 bases are a match to TRBD2. Trimming at V came to 9 bases and at J to 2 bases, leaving 8 bases not matched to a gene. The CDR3 loop spans 15 amino acids. Germline CDR1 reads SNHLY; CDR2 reads FYNNEI. In DNA form, the CDR3 reads TGTGCCAGTCCGCTAGCGGGGAACCCCTACAATGAGCAGTTCTTC. Its translation: CASPLAGNPYNEQFF.

On this clonotype itself: One end of the junction is discordant with germline, which a read error may explain. J is TRBJ2-7 and V is TRBV7-8; D possibly uses TRBD1 or TRBD2 (5 bases each). Germline loops: CDR1 SGHVS, CDR2 FQNEAQ. This CDR3 comprises 12 residues. CDR3 residues: CANSLGEGMQYF. The CDR3 region has the DNA TGTGCCAACAGCTTAGGTGAGGGGATGCAGTACTTC.

A word on this clonotype: The junction differs from germline at one of its ends, possibly a read error. The chain is built from TRBV7-2 and TRBJ2-1; 9 bases fit TRBD2. Per germline, CDR1 SGHTA and CDR2 FQGNSA. The CDR3 runs to 11 residues. As DNA, the CDR3 is TGCGCCAGCAGCGGACTAGCGGAGCAGTTCTTC. Protein product: CASSGLAEQFF.

The V call is TRBV9, the J call TRBJ1-1; the D gene is possibly TRBD1 (5 bases). The CDR3 loop spans 15 amino acids. The germline CDR1 and CDR2 sequences are SGDLS and YYNGEE. V gave up 3 bases and J gave up 0 bases, with 12 bases separating them. The CDR3 region is CASSAQGRMNTEAFF. The CDR3 DNA sequence: TGTGCCAGCAGCGCCCAGGGCAGGATGAACACTGAAGCTTTCTTT.

The chain links TRBV9 to TRBJ2-7; either TRBD1 or TRBD2 may supply D (6 bases each). The CDR3 is 13 residues long. Germline V lookup: CDR1 SGDLS, CDR2 YYNGEE. V lost 3 bases and J 6 bases, leaving 13 bases between the germline ends. CDR3 protein: CASSERGAAEQYF. The DNA of the CDR3 is TGTGCCAGCAGCGAAAGGGGGGCAGCCGAGCAGTACTTC.

This chain joins TRBV5-6 and TRBJ1-2; D is unclear. The CDR3 extends over 15 amino acids. Trimming pared 2 bases from V and 3 bases from J, leaving 14 bases between. Looked up from germline, CDR1 is SGHDT and CDR2 is YYEEEE. CDR3 protein: CASSLVGSSDYGYTF. The CDR3 bases are TGTGCCAGCAGCTTAGTGGGCAGTTCCGACTATGGCTACACCTTC. Looking up the rest from reference TRBV5-6 and TRBJ1-2 gives the full variable domain: DAGVTQSPTHLIKTRGQQVTLRCSPKSGHDTVSWYQQALGQGPQFIFQYYEEEERQRGNFPDRFSGHQFPNYSSELNVNALLLGDSALYLCASSLVGSSDYGYTFGSGTRLTVV.

CDR3 nucleotides: TGTGCCAGTAGTACCGGGACAGGGGCCTTCCAAGAGACCCAGTACTTC. This encodes CASSTGTGAFQETQYF. V gene TRBV19 combines with J gene TRBJ2-5, with 10 nucleotides matching TRBD1. The ends lost 4 bases at V and 1 base at J; junction bases unmatched: 6. Germline CDR1 and CDR2: LNHDA and SQIVND (reference sequence). The CDR3 has 16 residues. Combining the CDR3 with reference TRBV19 and TRBJ2-5 gives the whole variable domain DGGITQSPKYLFRKEGQNVTLSCEQNLNHDAMYWYRQDPGQGLRLIYYSQIVNDFQKGDIAEGYSVSREKKESFPLTVTSAQKNPTAFYLCASSTGTGAFQETQYFGPGTRLLVL.

This chain connects TRBV6-9 to TRBJ2-6; D call uncertain. The CDR3 covers 14 residues. Deletions cut 7 bases from V and 6 bases from J, with 13 bases between. The V gene's germline CDR1 is MNHGY and CDR2 SVAAGI. The CDR3 protein is CASTSPYLANVLTF. The CDR3 coding sequence is TGTGCCAGCACCTCGCCGTATTTGGCCAACGTCCTGACTTTC.

This sequence joins TRBV12-3 or TRBV12-4 and TRBJ2-7; no reliable D call. The CDR3 contains 12 residues. V gave up 5 bases and J gave up 6 bases, with 11 bases separating them. The CDR3 nucleotides read TGTGCCAGCAGTACCACCTCCGGCGAGCAGTACTTC. Protein sequence: CASSTTSGEQYF.

The chain employs TRBV7-3 and TRBJ1-6; possible D gene TRBD1, 5 bases. V lost 1 base and J lost 6, with 10 bases in between. CDR3 length equals 15 residues. In germline, CDR1 is SGHTA, CDR2 FQGTGA. The CDR3 DNA sequence: TGTGCCAGCAGCTTAAGGTCCGGGGGTAATTCACCCCTCCACTTT. This translates into CASSLRSGGNSPLHF.

The V gene is TRBV20-1, the J gene TRBJ1-6; D is uncertain. The CDR3 runs to 12 residues. Germline-derived CDR1 and CDR2 are DFQATT and SNEGSKA (reference sequence). The V and J ends lost 6 bases and 9 bases respectively, with 12 bases between them. The CDR3 here is CSAAVGSSPLHF. The CDR3 DNA is TGCAGTGCGGCAGTTGGATCTTCACCCCTCCACTTT.

This chain connects TRBV3-1 to TRBJ2-7; D assignment may be TRBD1 or TRBD2 (5 bases each). Trimming removed 7 bases from V and 2 bases from J, with 18 bases in between. CDR3 length equals 15 residues. CDR1 LGHDT and CDR2 YNNKEL come from the germline V gene (reference sequence). In DNA form, the CDR3 reads TGTGCCAGCACCCGAGGGCAGGGCCCAACCTACGAGCAGTACTTC. It specifies CASTRGQGPTYEQYF.